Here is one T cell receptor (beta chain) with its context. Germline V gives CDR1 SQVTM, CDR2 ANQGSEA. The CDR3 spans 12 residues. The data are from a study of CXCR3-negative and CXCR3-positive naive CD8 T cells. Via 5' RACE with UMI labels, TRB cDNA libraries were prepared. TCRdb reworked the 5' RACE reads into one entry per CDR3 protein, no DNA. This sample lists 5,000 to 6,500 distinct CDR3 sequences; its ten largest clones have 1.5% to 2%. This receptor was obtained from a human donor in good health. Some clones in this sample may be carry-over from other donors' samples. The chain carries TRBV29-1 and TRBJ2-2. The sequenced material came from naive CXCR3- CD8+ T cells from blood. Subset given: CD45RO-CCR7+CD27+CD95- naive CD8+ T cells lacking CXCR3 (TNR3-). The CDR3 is CSVVVDTGELFF.